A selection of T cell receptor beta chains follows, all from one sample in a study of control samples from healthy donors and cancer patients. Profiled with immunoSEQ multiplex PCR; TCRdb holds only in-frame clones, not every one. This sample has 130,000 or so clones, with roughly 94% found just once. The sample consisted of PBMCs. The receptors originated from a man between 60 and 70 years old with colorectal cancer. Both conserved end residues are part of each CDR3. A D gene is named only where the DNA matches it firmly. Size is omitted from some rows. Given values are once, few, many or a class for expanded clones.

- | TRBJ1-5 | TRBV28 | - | TGTGCCAGCACCCTCCGGGCCCAGCAACAGCCCCAGCATTTT | CASTLRAQQQPQHF
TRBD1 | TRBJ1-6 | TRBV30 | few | TGTGCCTGGAGTGTTGGGACAGAGAATTCACCCCTCCACTTT | CAWSVGTENSPLHF
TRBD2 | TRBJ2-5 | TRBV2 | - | TGTGCCAGCAGTGGACTAGCGGGGGGGCAAGAGACCCAGTACTTC | CASSGLAGGQETQYF
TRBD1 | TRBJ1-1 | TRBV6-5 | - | TGTGCCAGCAGAGGCGGGACAGGGGTCTATTTTGAAGCTTTCTTT | CASRGGTGVYFEAFF
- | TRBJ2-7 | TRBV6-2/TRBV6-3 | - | TGTGCCAGCAGTTACACCGGGACCGGCACATACGAGCAGTACTTC | CASSYTGTGTYEQYF
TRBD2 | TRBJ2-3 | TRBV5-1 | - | TGCGCCAGCAGCTTCAGCGGGGGGGCCCAAGATACGCAGTATTTT | CASSFSGGAQDTQYF
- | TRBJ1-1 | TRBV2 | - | TGTGCCAGCAGGTTGGACACCATGAACACTGAAGCTTTCTTT | CASRLDTMNTEAFF
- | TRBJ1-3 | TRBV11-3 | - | TGTGCCAGCAGCCCCGGCAATGCGGGAAACACCATATATTTT | CASSPGNAGNTIYF
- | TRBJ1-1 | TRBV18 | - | TGTGCCAGCTCACCACCAGGGTCGCCCACTGAAGCTTTCTTT | CASSPPGSPTEAFF
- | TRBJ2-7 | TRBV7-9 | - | TGTGCCAGCAGCTTAGCAGAATCCTACTACGAGCAGTACTTC | CASSLAESYYEQYF
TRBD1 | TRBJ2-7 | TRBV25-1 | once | TGTGCCAGCAGTGAATATGGAGGGACAGGGGACGAGCAGTACTTC | CASSEYGGTGDEQYF
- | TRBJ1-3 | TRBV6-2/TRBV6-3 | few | TGTGCCAGCAGTGGCGGGACCCCCGGAAACACCATATATTTT | CASSGGTPGNTIYF
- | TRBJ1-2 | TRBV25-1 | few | TGTGCCAGCAGTGCCAACAGCTATGGCTACACCTTC | CASSANSYGYTF
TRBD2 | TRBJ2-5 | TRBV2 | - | TGTGCCAGCAGTGAAGGAGTAGCGGGGAGCCAAGAGACCCAGTACTTC | CASSEGVAGSQETQYF
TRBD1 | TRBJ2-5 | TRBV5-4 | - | TGTGCCAGCTCCTCTACAGGGGTAAAGGAGACCCAGTACTTC | CASSSTGVKETQYF
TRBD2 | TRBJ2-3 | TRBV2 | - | TGTGCCAGCACCCGGACTAGCGGGGGGGCAACAGATACGCAGTATTTT | CASTRTSGGATDTQYF
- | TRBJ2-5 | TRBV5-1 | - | TGCGCCAGCAGTCGCGGGTACCAAGAGACCCAGTACTTC | CASSRGYQETQYF
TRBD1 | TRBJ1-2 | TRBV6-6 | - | TGTGCCAGCAGCTACAGGGGGCAGGACTATGGCTACACCTTC | CASSYRGQDYGYTF
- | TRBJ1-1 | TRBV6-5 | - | TGTGCCAGCACCGGGGCCGTGACTGAAGCTTTCTTT | CASTGAVTEAFF
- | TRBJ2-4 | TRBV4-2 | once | TGTGCCAGCAGCCAAGGGGGAGGGGGAAACATTCAGTACTTC | CASSQGGGGNIQYF
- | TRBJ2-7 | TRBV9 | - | TGTGCCAGCAGCGCGGACACTCTCTCCTACGAGCAGTACTTC | CASSADTLSYEQYF
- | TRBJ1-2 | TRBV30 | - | TGTGCCTGGAGCCCCGTTTCGGACCATGGCTACACCTTC | CAWSPVSDHGYTF
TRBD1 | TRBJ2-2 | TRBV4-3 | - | TGCGCCAGCAGCCAAGATCTCTCGACAGGGTTTTCCCCCAGCACCGGGGAGCTGTTTTTT | CASSQDLSTGFSPSTGELFF
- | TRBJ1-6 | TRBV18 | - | TGTGCCAGCTCACCACCGAATTCACCCCTCCACTTT | CASSPPNSPLHF
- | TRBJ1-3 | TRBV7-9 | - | TGTGCCAGCAGCCGGTCCGACTCTGGAAACACCATATATTTT | CASSRSDSGNTIYF
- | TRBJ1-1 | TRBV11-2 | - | TGTGCCAGCAGGTTTAGCTGGGACAATGAAGCTTTCTTT | CASRFSWDNEAFF